This T cell receptor (beta chain) came from a study of cytomegalovirus exposure and HLA in healthy donors. Overall study findings and caveats: According to the study, 160 or so TCR beta chains were cytomegalovirus-associated. Most TCRs appeared rarely, but some public TCRs recurred in many donors.

About this clone itself: Its specificity is unknown.

Losses at the gene ends were 1 base for V and 4 bases for J; bases not matched to a gene: 9. This CDR3 comprises 16 residues. Germline CDR1 is MNHNS and CDR2 is SASEGT. PCR amplification relied on 60 Vbeta primers (plus 13 Jbeta primers). The method was immunoSEQ multiplex PCR; TCRdb's version includes in-frame clones alone and lacks a portion of them. The sample records about 170,000 clones, more than 80% being singletons. V gene TRBV6-1 combines with J gene TRBJ2-7, with 8 bases identical to TRBD2. Sequenced input: PBMCs. This TCR came from a man between 18 and 29 years old in good health and CMV-seronegative. The CDR3 DNA follows: TGTGCCAGCAGTGAAGATAACCGGGGGGGGACTTACGAGCAGTACTTC. Translating gives CASSEDNRGGTYEQYF.